Presented here are 9 T cell receptor beta chains from one specimen sequenced in a study of blood T cell repertoires in COVID-19. The assay was immunoSEQ multiplex PCR, and TCRdb's table has in-frame clones only and misses some. The sample carries over 25,000 clones, around nine tenths recorded once. What was sequenced was peripheral blood. The receptors here all came from a man in his sixties or seventies with active COVID-19.

The chain has TRBV10-2 and TRBJ1-1; perhaps TRBD1 as D (6 bases). The CDR3 is 13 amino acids. V was shortened by 4 bases and J by 1 base, with 7 bases between the two germline ends. The germline gives CDR1 WSHSY, CDR2 SAAADI. The CDR3 is CASSGQENTEAFF. The CDR3 DNA reads as TGCGCCAGCAGTGGACAGGAGAACACTGAAGCTTTCTTT.

This chain joins TRBV6-6 and TRBJ1-5; maybe TRBD1 (5 bases). This CDR3 is 13 amino acids long. Per germline, CDR1 MNHNY and CDR2 SVGAGI (reference sequence). V was pared by 5 bases and J by 5 bases, with 10 bases between. CDR3 region: CASSAMGHQPQHF. CDR3 coding DNA: TGTGCCAGCAGTGCCATGGGGCATCAGCCCCAGCATTTT.

The chain carries TRBV7-8 and TRBJ2-1; TRBD1 matches 11 bases. The CDR3 is 15 residues long. V trimming: 5 bases; J trimming: 8 bases; junction bases outside the gene matches: 8. Germline CDR1 and CDR2: SGHVS and FQNEAQ. This CDR3 reads CASSEDRGLGHEQFF. The CDR3 DNA sequence: TGTGCCAGCAGCGAGGACAGGGGGCTTGGGCATGAGCAGTTCTTC.

V is TRBV18 and J is TRBJ2-7, with 13 nucleotides matching TRBD2. V shed 3 bases and J 4 bases; nucleotides not matched to a gene: 9. Germline V gene sequence: CDR1 KGHSH, CDR2 LQKENI. There are 17 residues in the CDR3. The CDR3: CASSPDTGLAGEYEQYF. Written as DNA, the CDR3 is TGTGCCAGCTCACCCGACACAGGACTAGCGGGAGAGTACGAGCAGTACTTC.

The count of this clone is one. The V call is TRBV12-5, the J call TRBJ2-7; weak D call: TRBD2 (6 bases). Germline V gene lookup returns CDR1 LGHNT and CDR2 FRNRAP. Trimming stripped 2 bases from V and 1 base from J, with 12 bases between. CDR3 length: 15 amino acids. The CDR3: CASGLPRGSSYEQYF. The CDR3 coding sequence is TGTGCTAGTGGTTTGCCCCGGGGGTCATCCTACGAGCAGTACTTC.

The rearrangement links TRBV7-9 to TRBJ2-1, with D possibly being TRBD2 (6 bases). The CDR3 consists of 12 residues. The V gene's germline CDR1 is SEHNR and CDR2 FQNEAQ (reference sequence). Between the trimmed V and J ends, which lost 1 base and 14 bases, there was a span of 12 bases. DNA of the CDR3: TGTGCCAGCAGCTTAGGCGGGGCAGGGAAGTTCTTC. Translation gives CASSLGGAGKFF.

The chain uses TRBV30 and TRBJ1-4, with a tentative D call TRBD1 (5 bases). Trimming shortened V by 3 bases and J by 3 bases, and 11 bases separated the two germline ends. In germline, CDR1 is GTSNPN, CDR2 SVGIG (reference sequence). The CDR3 has 14 residues. DNA for the CDR3: TGTGCCTGGAGCGGTACAGGACCTAATGAAAAACTGTTTTTT. It translates to CAWSGTGPNEKLFF.

The J gene is TRBJ2-3, the V gene TRBV6-5; 9 bases agree with TRBD1. Trimming took 6 bases from V and 6 from J; bases not matched to a gene: 7. The CDR3 is 14 residues long. The germline CDR1 and CDR2 sequences are MNHEY and SVGAGI. CDR3 in DNA: TGTGCCAGCAGATCGGGACAGGGAAGGGATACGCAGTATTTT. It translates to CASRSGQGRDTQYF.

The chain recombines TRBV6-5 with TRBJ2-7; D is perhaps TRBD2 (6 bases). V shed 7 bases and J shed 2 bases, with 15 bases lying between them. Germline V CDR1 and CDR2: MNHEY, SVGAGI. CDR3 size: 14 residues. The CDR3 sequence is CASTPRRGPYEQYF. The CDR3 DNA follows: TGTGCCAGCACTCCCCGGAGGGGACCCTACGAGCAGTACTTC.